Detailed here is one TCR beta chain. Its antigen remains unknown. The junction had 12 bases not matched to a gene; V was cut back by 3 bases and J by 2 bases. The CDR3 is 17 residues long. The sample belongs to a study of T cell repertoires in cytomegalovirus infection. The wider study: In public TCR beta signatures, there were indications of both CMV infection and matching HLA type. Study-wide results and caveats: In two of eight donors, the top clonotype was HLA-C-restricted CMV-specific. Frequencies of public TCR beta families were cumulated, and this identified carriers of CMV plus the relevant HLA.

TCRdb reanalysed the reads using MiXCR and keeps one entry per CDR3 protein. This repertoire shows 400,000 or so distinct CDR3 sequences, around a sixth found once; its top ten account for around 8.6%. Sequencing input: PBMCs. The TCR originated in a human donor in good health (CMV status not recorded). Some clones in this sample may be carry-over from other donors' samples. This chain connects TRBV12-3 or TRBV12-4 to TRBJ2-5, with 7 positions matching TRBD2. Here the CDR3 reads CASSFGSTGLNQETQYF. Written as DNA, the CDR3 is TGTGCCAGCAGTTTCGGGTCAACGGGACTAAATCAAGAGACCCAGTACTTC.